Here is one TCR beta chain with its context. Its specific antigen is unknown. Just one base apart from a much larger clone, this may be a read error. Blood RNA was extracted from unsorted whole blood with TRIzol reagent; germline DNA came from the DNeasy Blood & Tissue kit. Patients had chronic HBV infection and were treatment-naive at sampling. Before surgery, 3 to 5 milliliters of peripheral blood were collected into K2EDTA tubes. The source of the sample is a study of tumor-infiltrating lymphocytes in primary liver carcinoma (dated by TCRdb to the late 2010s). Notes on the research overall: Surgical resection was performed in China between 2015 and 2016 on four or five patients with histopathologically diagnosed primary liver carcinoma. Across five regions of each liver tumor, along with adjacent normal tissue and blood, the study brought together TCRbeta repertoire sequencing, expression microarrays and whole-exome sequencing. A total of 35 specimens from 5 patients underwent TCRbeta repertoire sequencing, comprising 25 or so tumor regions, 5 adjacent noncancerous liver tissues and 5 peripheral blood samples. The five patients had tumors staged T1-T3 N0M0, with maximum diameters ranging from roughly 4.2 to 11 cm. Repertoires from technical replicates were highly reproducible, with mean shared-clone rates around 0.89 and correlation coefficients above 0.98. Roughly 3.5 to 8 million productive TCRbeta reads were obtained per sample, and no significant difference in read depth was found between tissue types. The five patients, three men and two women aged 30 to 69 years, had hepatocellular carcinoma (four) or combined HCC and intrahepatic cholangiocarcinoma (one). Broad study findings and their caveats: The top 250 clones accounted for a significantly greater share of the repertoire in tumors than in blood (p = 0.039). Repertoire overlap was found to be higher between tumor regions (mean around 35%) than between tumor-adjacent (about 17%) or tumor-blood (around 15%) pairs, consistent with antigen-driven expansion. Only the TCR beta chain was sequenced, which likely underestimates true repertoire diversity because unpaired alpha chains were not captured. Comparison of CD4+ and CD8+ T cell repertoires was precluded by the use of bulk unsorted samples. Only four or five patients were included in the study, and the authors note that the findings should be validated in a larger study.

The CDR3, cysteine through phenylalanine, is 14 amino acids long. This entry keeps only the CDR3 DNA: 42 bases, framed from base 1. TCRbeta-specific cDNA was reverse-transcribed from 500 ng total RNA using a constant-region primer and ProtoScript II reverse transcriptase. TCRbeta libraries were built with three nested multiplex PCR rounds, a slightly modified ARM-PCR procedure. Each of the first two PCR rounds ran for about 10 cycles using multiplex TRBV1-TRBV30 forward primers together with a Cbeta reverse primer. Sample barcodes and Illumina adapters were attached in a final 25-cycle PCR using Deep VentR polymerase. Before sequencing, amplicons of 200-500 bp were purified from gel using a QIAquick gel extraction kit. TCRbeta amplicons were sequenced on an Illumina HiSeq 2500 with 250-bp paired-end reads. Under the source paper's analysis protocol: To recover full CDR3 sequences, reads were quality-trimmed using Trimmomatic v0.33 and paired reads were then merged using FLASH v1.2.11. V, D and J germline segments were assigned to the rearranged TCRbeta sequences using MiGEC v1.2.1b. VDJtools v1.0.0 computed clonotype statistics and Shannon-Wiener diversity indices. To reduce sampling bias, subsequent analyses other than the diversity analysis used only the 250 most abundant clonotypes in each sample. The public reads were quality trimmed at Q25 with fastp and then assembled into clones with MiXCR by TCRdb, keeping productive beta chains. A single entry per CDR3 protein holds the most common genes and DNA from its merged rows. The V and J calls here are based on TCRdb, not the publication. The sample includes just over 300,000 distinct CDR3 sequences, with about 50% observed a single time. Of the sample, around 15% is held by the ten largest clones.

In this chain, TRBV12-3 or TRBV12-4 is recombined with TRBJ2-4; the D gene could be TRBD1 or TRBD2, each one agreeing over 6 bases. This TCR was recovered from a woman under 40 with primary liver carcinoma and hepatitis B virus infection. Source material: peripheral blood. The DNA sequence reads TGTGCCAGCAGTTTCGGGGGCCCCAAAGACATTCAGTACTTC. It translates as CASSFGGPKDIQYF.